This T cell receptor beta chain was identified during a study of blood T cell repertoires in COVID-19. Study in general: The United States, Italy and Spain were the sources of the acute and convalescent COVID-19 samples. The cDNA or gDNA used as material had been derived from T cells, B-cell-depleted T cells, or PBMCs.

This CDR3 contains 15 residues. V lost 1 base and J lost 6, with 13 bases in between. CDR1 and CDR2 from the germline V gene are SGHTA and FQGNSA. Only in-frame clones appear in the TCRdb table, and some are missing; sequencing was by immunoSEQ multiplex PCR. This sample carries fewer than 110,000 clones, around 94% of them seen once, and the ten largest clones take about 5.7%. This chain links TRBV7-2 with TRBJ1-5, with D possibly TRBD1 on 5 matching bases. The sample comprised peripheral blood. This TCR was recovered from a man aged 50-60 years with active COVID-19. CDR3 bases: TGTGCCAGCAGCTTAGTGCTGGGGCCGGGTCAGCCCCAGCATTTT. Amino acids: CASSLVLGPGQPQHF. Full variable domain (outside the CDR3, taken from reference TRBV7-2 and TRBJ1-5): GAGVSQSPSNKVTEKGKDVELRCDPISGHTALYWYRQSLGQGLEFLIYFQGNSAPDKSGLPSDRFSAERTGGSVSTLTIQRTQQEDSAVYLCASSLVLGPGQPQHFGDGTRLSIL.